This T cell receptor beta chain was captured by sequencing in a study of cytomegalovirus exposure and HLA in healthy donors (TCRdb year 2017). As for the study more broadly: According to an earlier analysis of 587 of the donors, about 170 million T cells yielded 90 million to 140 million unique TCR beta sequences and 276 Gb of sequence data. Five DR-DQ haplotypes were handled as single units for association and clustering, since linkage in the cohort was strong. The aim of the study was to test whether cataloging public T cell receptors could identify signatures of past pathogen exposure. Rather than using new phenotypic data, the later analysis identified candidate immune exposures from TCR beta sequences and from how often those sequences occurred across donors. A later analysis re-analyzed previously published TCR beta repertoires from 550 to 700 donors and added high-resolution HLA genotyping to study TCR occurrence patterns. Every repertoire in the discovery cohort had been generated on one and the same sequencing platform. Besides the first cohort of roughly 700 subjects, a separate validation cohort made up of roughly 120 different subjects was used. Alongside the repertoire data, information on donor age, sex, ethnicity and CMV serostatus was compiled. On average, approximately 250,000 unique TCR beta nucleotide sequences were sequenced per donor among about 400 genotyped donors of the cohort, with about 19% of those sequences being non-productive. The study used immunosequencing to profile the T cell repertoires of approximately 640 subjects and linked those repertoires to cytomegalovirus serostatus. An early release that covered fewer than 800 HLA-typed donors contained approximately 290 gigabases of sequencing data and some 87 million unique TCR sequences. To predict cytomegalovirus infection status, the study brought together high-throughput TCR immunosequencing, statistical association of individual TCRs with disease status, and machine learning. The genetic ancestry cluster associated with self-reported Caucasian donors included roughly 84% of the approximately 430 genotyped donors. The number of typed donors differed by locus: roughly 629-630 for A, B, C, DRB1 and DQB1; 522 for DQA1; approximately 600 for DPA1; and about 450 for DPB1. An earlier analysis of 500 to 650 of the donors applied high-throughput TCR beta sequencing to assess whether each TCR beta V gene segment acted as functional or pseudogenic. Class I and class II HLA loci were covered by the typing at four-digit resolution. Genome-wide SNP genotypes for about 65% of the 666 donors were used in a later genetic analysis, which treated that subset as a discovery cohort. Overall results and qualifications from the work: A later analysis found that HLA-associated TCR beta chains were more clonally expanded and had lower generation probabilities than equally common non-associated chains. According to a later analysis, TCR association rates differed among HLA loci, with DRB1 alleles showing the most associated TCRs and HLA-C alleles showing the fewest. Because HLA typing was missing for some donors at each locus, association tests included only the typed subset. A later analysis reported that several top co-occurrence clusters appeared linked to parvovirus B19, influenza, CMV and Epstein-Barr virus. The authors suggested that the approach could potentially be extended to other disease states and immunological phenotypes. Because counts were too low, approximately 18 rarely observed V segments, including chromosome 9 orphons, were excluded from the earlier analysis of under 650 of the donors. A later genetic analysis reported fewer N-insertions in productive TCRs among donors in an Asian-associated ancestry cluster than the approximately 700-donor mean. Most CMV-associated TCR beta chains appeared to be HLA-restricted in a later analysis, and the HLA associations seemed to be driven largely by CMV exposure. When HLA alleles, especially DR and DQ, strongly co-occurred, attributing TCR associations to individual alleles was difficult. Linkage disequilibrium might explain the correlated functional status among segregating V segments, but an unknown experimental factor could not be ruled out. The classifier was reported to diagnose cytomegalovirus status with high specificity and sensitivity in both the original cohort and the validation cohort. Roughly uniform sequencing depth across donors was assumed in presence/absence analyses, although this assumption may not hold. In vitro tests confirmed that a few of the cytomegalovirus-associated TCR beta chains recognize cytomegalovirus antigens. The sequencing pipeline was judged likely to have produced a cluster of highly shared sequence variants as a technical artifact. V-gene and J-gene trimming of TCR beta chains was associated with a missense DCLRE1C variant in a later genetic analysis, and the association was replicated in an independent cohort. Broadly in line with IMGT annotations, most TCR beta V segments showed up in productive rearrangements about 87% or about 30% of the time in an earlier analysis of 450 to 750 of the donors. Some IMGT-functional V segments, including TRBV6-2 and TRBV6-3, could not be told apart with the 87-base-pair reads, so those segments were excluded. In a later analysis, 16,951 TCR beta sequences were associated with specific HLA alleles at a false discovery rate of 0.05. A further reported finding was that TCR beta sequences accurately predicted the HLA-A and HLA-B alleles for most subjects in the first cohort. CMV serostatus was the only immune exposure information available for the cohort. In this cohort, only TCR beta chains were sequenced, and detectable features were limited by the absence of alpha or paired-chain data. In the study, around 150 TCR beta chains were listed as associated with cytomegalovirus. Most TCR sequences were observed very rarely across donors, whereas some public TCRs were present in many individuals.

The cohort consisted of approximately 690 healthy bone marrow donors. At the time of sampling, every cohort member was nominally healthy, though immune exposures that went unrecorded were likely present. The donor tested CMV seronegative and was one of the 352 seronegative cohort members. A peripheral blood sample was provided by each donor, and peripheral blood mononuclear cells were used for TCR beta sequencing. Genomic DNA extraction from the blood cell samples was performed with the Qiagen DNeasy Blood Extraction Kit. The library was obtained by the immunoSEQ multiplex PCR assay. For the multiplex PCR, a mixture combining 60 forward primers for TCR Vbeta segments and 13 reverse primers for TCR Jbeta segments was used. Amplification of the CDR3 region of rearranged TCR beta genes was performed with a multiplex PCR assay on genomic DNA. Amplified TCR beta libraries were sequenced as 87-base-pair reads on the Illumina HiSeq System. The paper's processing steps were these. A later analysis counted tens of millions of unique TCR beta chains across the 666 repertoires, and about 10 million of these chains were shared by at least two donors. Raw reads were error-corrected and collapsed into unique sequences with a nearest-neighbor algorithm that merged closely related sequences to remove PCR and sequencing errors. CDR3 sequences were aligned to IMGT reference sequences to assign V, D and J gene segments. For a sequence to be retained, a match of at least six nucleotides was required to both a V gene segment and a J gene segment. A rearrangement was called productive if the CDR3 had no stop codons and remained in frame with V and J, and every other rearrangement was called non-productive. CDR3 was defined by IMGT convention, running from the second conserved V-encoded cysteine to the conserved J-encoded phenylalanine. Sequences without an unambiguous match to a single V gene segment were excluded from the earlier analysis of about 600 of the donors. An earlier analysis of a few hundred of the donors classified V segments as functional when productive rearrangements were above 56.7% and as segregating when the standard deviation between donors was above 5%. A statistical classification framework was built for diagnosing cytomegalovirus status from the catalog of TCR beta chain sequences. A later analysis assigned V and J genes by comparing TCR nucleotide sequences with IMGT/GENE-DB human TR gene sequences. Using the TCRdist pipeline, a later analysis assigned CDR3 sequences along with most-parsimonious VDJ recombination scenarios. In a later analysis, each TCR beta chain was defined by its CDR3 amino acid sequence together with its V-gene family, and reads without a unique V-gene family were excluded. As a way to deal with suspected cross-contamination and a sequencing artifact, a later analysis dropped hundreds of nucleotide sequences that were highly shared and had low generation probability. For each public chain, a later analysis derived a clonal expansion index from normalized ranks of inferred template counts within each repertoire. In a later analysis, generation probabilities were computed with a VDJ recombination model fitted to out-of-frame rearrangements, and the resulting probabilities were checked against IGoR. In a later analysis, TCR-TCR, TCR-HLA and TCR-CMV co-occurrence was scored with hypergeometric tests, and a repertoire-size bias correction was applied to TCR pairs. A later analysis estimated false discovery rates by permuting HLA or CMV assignments 20 times. A later analysis grouped co-occurring TCRs with DBSCAN, adding TCRdist sequence similarity when clustering within HLA-allele-positive subsets. Repertoires with fewer than 30,000 or more than 120,000 public chains were left out of co-occurrence clustering, as were five repertoires with anomalous nucleotide sharing. Not all clones reach the TCRdb copy of this immuneACCESS table, which keeps in-frame sequences only. Checked studies attribute under half of the gap to unresolved V genes and leave the rest unexplained. From that table come the V and J calls and clone size; the DNA was used to work out D and trimming. For this sample the table gives around 150,000 clones, of which 65% to 80% were detected only once. The biggest ten clones account for roughly 2% of the sample.

Reading the germline V gene (reference sequence) gives CDR1 GTSNPN and CDR2 SVGIG. Spanning cysteine to phenylalanine, the CDR3 consists of 12 amino acids. Left in the record is the CDR3 DNA by itself, 36 bases read in frame from the first base. V was cut back by 6 bases and J by 4 bases, leaving a gap of 12 bases between them. Notes on this clone: The specificity of this receptor is unknown. No base quality information exists; no much larger clone differs at one position.

The clonotype comes from a female donor in good health and CMV-seronegative. Input material: PBMCs. This sequence uses TRBV30 and TRBJ2-5; the D segment cannot be called with confidence. The nucleotide sequence reads as follows: TGTGCCTGTGACAAGGTTTCAGAGACCCAGTACTTC. Its product reads: CACDKVSETQYF. Full variable domain (CDR3 extended with the reference TRBV30 and TRBJ2-5 proteins): SQTIHQWPATLVQPVGSPLSLECTVEGTSNPNLYWYRQAAGRGLQLLFYSVGIGQISSEVPQNLSASRPQDRQFILSSKKLLLSDSGFYLCACDKVSETQYFGPGTRLLVL.